The sequence of this T cell receptor beta chain was determined in a study of identical twins. Study results and caveats: Those out-of-frame alpha sequences shared by twins showed an excess of low generation probability. For out-of-frame beta sequences, excess twin sharing was weaker. In cord blood, abundant beta clonotypes had fewer insertions; memory showed no trend.

The V and J ends lost 5 bases and 6 bases, in that order; junction bases with no gene match: 8. Per germline, CDR1 SGHVS and CDR2 FQNEAQ. The CDR3 has 14 amino acids. TCRdb ran MiXCR on the 5' RACE reads and lists one entry per CDR3 protein. The sample shows about 920,000 distinct CDR3 sequences, approximately 13% of them seen only once. As regards this clonotype: Its antigen remains unknown.

The sample also formed part of further work on yellow fever vaccine responses in identical twins.

The receptor comes from a woman between 18 and 30 years old in good health. Sequencing was carried out using PBMCs. This chain connects TRBV7-8 to TRBJ2-7, with 9 bases aligning to TRBD2. The CDR3 loop is CASSVLAGSLEQYF. CDR3 in DNA: TGTGCCAGCAGCGTACTAGCGGGCTCGCTCGAGCAGTACTTC.